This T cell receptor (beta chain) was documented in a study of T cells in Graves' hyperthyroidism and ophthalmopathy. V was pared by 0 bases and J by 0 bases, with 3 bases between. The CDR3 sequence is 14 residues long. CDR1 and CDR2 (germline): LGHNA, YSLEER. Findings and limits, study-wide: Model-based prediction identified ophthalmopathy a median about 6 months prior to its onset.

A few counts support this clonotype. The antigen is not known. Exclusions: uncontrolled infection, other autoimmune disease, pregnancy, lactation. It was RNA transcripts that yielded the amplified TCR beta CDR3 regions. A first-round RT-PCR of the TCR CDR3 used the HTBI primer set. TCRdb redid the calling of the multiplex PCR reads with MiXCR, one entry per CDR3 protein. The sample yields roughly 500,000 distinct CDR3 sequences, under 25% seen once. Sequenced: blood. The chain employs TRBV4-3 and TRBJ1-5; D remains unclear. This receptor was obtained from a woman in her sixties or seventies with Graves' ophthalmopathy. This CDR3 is CASSQEHSNQPQHF. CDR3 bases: TGCGCCAGCAGCCAAGAACATAGCAATCAGCCCCAGCATTTT.